Below, 24 T cell receptor beta chains from the same sample are listed, as sequenced in a study of tumor-infiltrating lymphocytes in primary liver carcinoma. The authors made TCR beta cDNA from about 500 ng total RNA with a constant-region primer. Libraries covering TCR beta were generated through three nested multiplex PCR rounds (using a slightly modified ARM-PCR). Use of TRBV1-TRBV30 forward primers with a C-beta reverse primer characterized the first two PCR rounds, which lasted ten to eleven cycles each. TCRdb re-analysed the multiplex PCR reads in MiXCR, keeping a single row per CDR3 protein. The sample carries 35,000 to 50,000 distinct CDR3 sequences, approximately 71% recorded once. Extraction of RNA together with DNA used about 18-30 mg of unsorted bulk tissue. Source material: tumor-adjacent normal liver tissue. The receptors were sampled from a woman aged 25-40 years with primary liver carcinoma and hepatitis B virus infection.

This clonotype has just one count. The V gene is TRBV11-3, the J gene TRBJ1-6, with D possibly TRBD1 on 5 matching bases. From germline, CDR1 is SGHNT and CDR2 YENEEA. This CDR3 region has 13 residues. CDR3 DNA sequence: TGTGTCGGCGGCGCCGAGGGGTTTTCACCCCTCCACTTT. This encodes CVGGAEGFSPLHF. Supplemented by reference TRBV11-3 and TRBJ1-6, the full variable domain reads EAGVVQSPRYKIIEKKQPVAFWCNPISGHNTLYWYLQNLGQGPELLIRYENEEAVDDSQLPKDRFSAERLKGVDSTLKIQPAELGDSAVYLCVGGAEGFSPLHFGNGTRLTVT.

The chain has TRBV10-3 and TRBJ1-3; D gene unclear. From germline, CDR1 is ENHRY and CDR2 SYGVKD. There are 14 residues in the CDR3. Between the trimmed V and J ends, which lost 2 bases and 5 bases, there was a span of 10 bases. CDR3 coding DNA: TGTGCCATCAGTGAGCCGGTTTCTAGAAACACCATATATTTT. As protein: CAISEPVSRNTIYF.

CDR3 sequence: CASSSGAGYSPLHF. The CDR3, as DNA: TGTGCCAGCAGCTCGGGAGCAGGGTACTCACCCCTCCACTTT. The genes are TRBV6-5 and TRBJ1-6; D possibly corresponds to TRBD1 (5 bases). CDR1 and CDR2 from the germline V gene are MNHEY and SVGAGI. V lost 6 bases and J 10 bases, leaving 16 bases between the germline ends. There are 14 residues in the CDR3.

About this clonotype: At one end, the junction sequence differs from germline, possibly due to a read error. The chain links TRBV11-3 to TRBJ2-2; TRBD2 matches 14 bases. CDR1 SGHNT and CDR2 YENEEA come from the germline V gene. This CDR3 comprises 20 residues. The CDR3 DNA follows: TGTACCAGCAGCTTACGCCGGACTAGCGGGAGGTCCGGAAAGGACGGGGAGCTGTTTTTT. It yields the protein CTSSLRRTSGRSGKDGELFF.

Of note for this clonotype: A read error may produce the germline difference seen at one junction end. The rearrangement links TRBV12-3 or TRBV12-4 to TRBJ2-2; TRBD2 is a possible D gene (5 bases). The CDR3 loop spans 13 amino acids. CDR3: CASSLTWIGEPFF. CDR3 bases: TGTGCCAGCAGTTTGACGTGGATTGGGGAGCCGTTTTTT.

Regarding this clonotype: Relative to the germline gene, one junction end is altered; a read error may explain this. The chain carries TRBV4-3 and TRBJ1-2; D call uncertain. The CDR3 covers 14 residues. In germline, CDR1 is LGHNA, CDR2 YSLEER. CDR3 sequence: CAGSAELVIYGYTF. The CDR3 coding sequence is TGCGCCGGCAGCGCTGAGTTGGTGATTTATGGCTACACCTTC.

Details on this clonotype: The junction differs from germline at one of its ends, possibly a read error. The rearrangement joins TRBV11-2 to TRBJ2-3; D may match TRBD1 or TRBD2 (7 bases each). Germline V gene data show CDR1 as SGHAT and CDR2 as FQNNGV. The CDR3 sequence is 17 residues long. The CDR3 is CASSHRGGGSLTGTQCF. The DNA of the CDR3 is TGTGCCAGCAGCCATCGAGGGGGCGGGAGCCTCACAGGTACGCAGTGTTTT.

The table lists this clonotype with a few counts. The genes are TRBV11-2 and TRBJ2-7; D is ambiguous. V was pared by 4 bases and J by 3 bases, with 4 bases between. The germline CDR1 and CDR2 sequences are SGHAT and FQNNGV. The CDR3 is 11 amino acids. The chain's CDR3 is CASSSYYEQYF. CDR3 in DNA: TGTGCCAGCAGCTCCTACTACGAGCAGTACTTC.

Remarks on this clonotype: The junction departs from the called germline gene at one end, perhaps through a read error. The rearrangement joins TRBV11-2 to TRBJ1-5; D is ambiguous. Germline V lookup: CDR1 SGHAT, CDR2 FQNNGV. The CDR3 covers 13 residues. CDR3 sequence reads: CASSLRRNQPHHF. The CDR3 DNA reads as TGTGCCAGCAGCTTGCGTAGAAATCAGCCCCATCATTTT.

This clonotype has a single count. This sequence joins TRBV28 and TRBJ2-5; D is perhaps TRBD1 (6 bases). This CDR3 is built from 16 residues. From germline, CDR1 is MDHEN and CDR2 SYDVKM. V was cut by 5 bases and J by 5 bases, with 21 bases left in between. The CDR3 DNA is TGTGCCAGCAGTCGCGACACAGGGAGTTTAGAGGAGACCCAGTACTTC. Translating gives CASSRDTGSLEETQYF.

Worth noting for this clonotype: A junction boundary mismatches the germline segment, possibly from a read error. The chain joins TRBV12-3 or TRBV12-4 to TRBJ2-3; TRBD1 or TRBD2 may be the D gene (6 bases each). This CDR3 comprises 14 residues. The CDR3 coding sequence is TGTGCCAGCGGTTTAAGGGGGGATTCAGATACGCAGTATTTT. Protein product: CASGLRGDSDTQYF.

Concerning this clonotype: One base away lies a much larger clone, so this may be a sequencing read error. It is likely a read error, because the conserved phenylalanine at the end of the CDR3 is missing. V is TRBV30 and J is TRBJ2-3; 7 nucleotides agree with TRBD1. Germline V gene data show CDR1 as GTSNPN and CDR2 as SVGIG (reference sequence). The CDR3 totals 14 residues. V lost 1 base, J lost 4 bases, and 5 bases stayed unmatched. CDR3 region: CAWSGKQGPDTQYL. For the CDR3, the DNA is TGTGCCTGGAGTGGAAAACAGGGGCCAGATACGCAGTATTTA.

In the case of this clonotype: The junction shows a germline mismatch at one end, possibly a read error. The CDR3 region is CVSSFRMGAGEETQYF. The DNA for the CDR3 is TGTGTCAGCAGCTTCCGGATGGGGGCAGGGGAAGAGACCCAGTACTTC. This chain connects TRBV11-2 to TRBJ2-5; D possibly corresponds to TRBD1 (6 bases). This CDR3 spans 16 amino acids. Germline CDR1 SGHAT, CDR2 FQNNGV.

This clonotype was counted a single time. V and J are TRBV7-9 and TRBJ2-3; D possibly matches TRBD1 or TRBD2 (7 bases each). This CDR3 has 16 amino acids. The germline V gene has CDR1 SEHNR and CDR2 FQNEAQ (reference sequence). Trimming took 7 bases from V and 8 from J, leaving 25 bases between them. The CDR3 loop reads CASTPRGGKLTGTQYF. CDR3 DNA sequence: TGTGCCAGCACACCCAGGGGGGGGAAACTCACGGGTACGCAGTATTTT.

The rearrangement joins TRBV13 to TRBJ1-5, with no clear D. V was cut by 1 base and J by 2 bases, with 6 bases left in between. The CDR3 sequence is 14 residues long. CDR1 and CDR2 from the germline V gene are PRHDT and FYEKMQ (reference sequence). This CDR3 reads CASSLAEGNQPQHF. The CDR3 nucleotides are TGTGCCAGCAGCTTAGCTGAGGGCAATCAGCCCCAGCATTTT. The full variable domain, its missing parts supplied by reference TRBV13 and TRBJ1-5, is AAGVIQSPRHLIKEKRETATLKCYPIPRHDTVYWYQQGPGQDPQFLISFYEKMQSDKGSIPDRFSAQQFSDYHSELNMSSLELGDSALYFCASSLAEGNQPQHFGDGTRLSIL.

This clonotype was counted at least ten times. V is TRBV29-1 and J is TRBJ2-7; 8 nucleotides line up with TRBD2. J gave up 3 bases and V 0 bases, and 4 bases lay outside the gene matches. The CDR3 runs to 14 residues. From germline, CDR1 is SQVTM and CDR2 ANQGSEA. CDR3 protein: CSVEEDGTSYEQYF. For the CDR3, the DNA is TGCAGCGTTGAAGAGGACGGGACTAGCTACGAGCAGTACTTC.

This clonotype was found many times. The chain joins TRBV30 to TRBJ1-1; 7 nucleotides line up with TRBD1. The germline V gene encodes CDR1 GTSNPN and CDR2 SVGIG (reference sequence). J was trimmed by 6 bases and V by 4 bases; bases with no gene match: 8. The length of the CDR3 is 13 residues. The CDR3 DNA reads TGTGCCTGGAACTCCCAAGGGGGCCCTGAAGCTTTCTTT. The encoded protein is CAWNSQGGPEAFF.

This clonotype was counted a single time. The chain uses TRBV6-5 and TRBJ1-5; no clear D gene. Germline V gene lookup returns CDR1 MNHEY and CDR2 SVGAGI. The CDR3 totals 14 residues. Between the trimmed V and J ends, which lost 9 bases and 0 bases, there was a span of 12 bases. The CDR3 sequence is CASIGSLSNQPQHF. The DNA of the CDR3 is TGTGCCAGTATAGGTAGTCTTAGCAATCAGCCCCAGCATTTT.

This clonotype is a singleton in its sample. This likely comes from a read error, as the CDR3 has no conserved phenylalanine or tryptophan at its end. V usage is TRBV29-1 and J usage is TRBJ2-7; no clear D gene. With 4 bases removed from V and 2 bases from J, the gap between germline ends came to 9 bases. CDR1 is SQVTM, CDR2 ANQGSEA, per germline. The CDR3 consists of 12 residues. The CDR3 loop is CSVAGTAYEQYL. The CDR3 DNA reads TGCAGCGTTGCCGGTACCGCCTACGAGCAGTACTTA.

On this clonotype itself: No DNA is shown, since the ends of the CDR3 on it are uncertain; the CDR3 is the one TCRdb lists. The chain carries TRBV5-6 and TRBJ1-3; no DNA check was done on the table's D call, TRBD1. The CDR3 sequence runs 15 residues, both termini included. Per germline, CDR1 SGHDT and CDR2 YYEEEE. The CDR3 protein is CARTPGQGLEIPYIF.

About this clonotype: A read error is possible here, since a much larger clone lies one base away. The rearrangement joins TRBV21-1 to TRBJ1-5; the table's D call of TRBD1 was not tested on the DNA. TRBV21-1 is an annotated pseudogene. This CDR3 contains 16 residues. CDR3 protein: CASSKPQGLPNQPQHF. In nucleotides, the CDR3 is TGTGCCAGCAGCAAGCCCCAAGGTCTTCCTAATCAGCCCCAGCATTTT.

On this clonotype itself: A junction boundary mismatches the germline segment, possibly from a read error. The V and J genes are TRBV11-3 and TRBJ2-3; 7 positions match TRBD2. Germline V gene sequence: CDR1 SGHNT, CDR2 YENEEA. The length of the CDR3 is 19 residues. The CDR3 reads CASSSGFGAGSGGTDTQYF. CDR3 bases: TGTGCCAGCAGCTCAGGTTTTGGAGCGGGATCAGGAGGCACAGATACACAGTATTTT.

As to this clonotype: One end of the junction fails to match germline, which may point to a read error. CDR3 in amino acids: CASGLGADPQETQYF. CDR3 nucleotides: TGTGCCAGCGGTTTAGGAGCGGATCCACAAGAGACCCAGTATTTC. This chain joins TRBV12-3 or TRBV12-4 and TRBJ2-5; possibly TRBD2 for D (5 bases). This CDR3 contains 15 residues.

About this clonotype itself: Its ends do not fully match the called genes, so a read error is possible. The chain combines TRBV4-2 with TRBJ2-7; no firm D call. Germline lookup yields CDR1 LGHNA and CDR2 YNFKEQ. The CDR3 runs to 15 residues. The CDR3 sequence: CAGSQDWIGSYEQYF. CDR3 nucleotides: TGTGCCGGCAGCCAAGACTGGATAGGGTCTTACGAGCAGTACTTC.